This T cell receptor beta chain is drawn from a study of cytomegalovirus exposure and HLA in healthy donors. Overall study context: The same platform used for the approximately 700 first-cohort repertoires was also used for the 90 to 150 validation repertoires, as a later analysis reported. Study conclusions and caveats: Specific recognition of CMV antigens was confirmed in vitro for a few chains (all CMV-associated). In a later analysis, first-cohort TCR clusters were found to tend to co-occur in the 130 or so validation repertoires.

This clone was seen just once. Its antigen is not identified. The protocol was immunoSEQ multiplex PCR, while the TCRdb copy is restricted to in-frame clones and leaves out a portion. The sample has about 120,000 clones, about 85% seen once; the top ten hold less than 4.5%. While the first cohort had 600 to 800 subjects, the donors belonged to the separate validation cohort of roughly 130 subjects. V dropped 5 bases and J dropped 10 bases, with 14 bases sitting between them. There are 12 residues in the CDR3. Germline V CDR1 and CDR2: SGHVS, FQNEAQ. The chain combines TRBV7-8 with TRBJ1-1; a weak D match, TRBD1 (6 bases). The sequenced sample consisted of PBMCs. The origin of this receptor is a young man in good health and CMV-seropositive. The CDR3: CASSVPQGRAFF. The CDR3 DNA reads TGTGCCAGCAGCGTCCCCCAGGGGAGAGCTTTCTTT. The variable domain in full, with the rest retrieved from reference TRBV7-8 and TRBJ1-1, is GAGVSQSPRYKVAKRGQDVALRCDPISGHVSLFWYQQALGQGPEFLTYFQNEAQLDKSGLPSDRFFAERPEGSVSTLKIQRTQQEDSAVYLCASSVPQGRAFFGQGTRLTVV.